The present T cell receptor (beta chain) was sequenced within a study of blood T cell repertoires in COVID-19. In the study overall: Sources were T cells, B-cell-depleted T cells, or PBMCs; the material itself was cDNA or gDNA.

TCRdb's table, derived via immunoSEQ multiplex PCR, lists solely in-frame clones and lacks some. The table records approximately 210,000 clones, under 95% of them present only once. Trimming left V 0 bases short and J 4 bases short, with 10 bases between. The CDR3 is 14 amino acids. CDR1 SGDLS and CDR2 YYNGEE come from the germline V gene. What was sequenced was peripheral blood. This receptor was taken from a man aged 30 to 39 with acute or convalescent COVID-19. The chain combines TRBV9 with TRBJ1-2, with D perhaps matching TRBD1 (5 bases). In nucleotides, the CDR3 is TGTGCCAGCAGCGTAGTAGGGGAGGGCTATGGCTACACCTTC. Protein sequence: CASSVVGEGYGYTF. The whole variable domain, remainder taken from reference TRBV9 and TRBJ1-2, is DSGVTQTPKHLITATGQRVTLRCSPRSGDLSVYWYQQSLDQGLQFLIQYYNGEERAKGNILERFSAQQFPDLHSELNLSSLELGDSALYFCASSVVGEGYGYTFGSGTRLTVV.